This T cell receptor beta chain emerged from a study of beta chain features in type 1 diabetes. This clone appeared once. Its antigen is not identified. The ends lost 0 bases at V and 5 bases at J; junction bases unmatched: 2. Looked up from germline, CDR1 is SGDLS and CDR2 is YYNGEE. This CDR3 has 15 residues. A CD45RO/CCR7/CD25/CD127/CD95/CD27 panel sorted naive, central memory, regulatory and stem cell-like memory CD4+ cells. Each sorted fraction was over 98% pure. Study outcomes and limitations: In all four CD4+ subsets, TCRB CDR3 length was significantly, moderately reduced in type 1 diabetes. Shorter templates may be favored by PCR, equally so in patients and controls.

Of the isolated RNA, all was reverse transcribed, and so the sequenced material was expressed TCRB transcripts. The repertoire was sequenced with immunoSEQ multiplex PCR; TCRdb's copy has only in-frame clones and lacks some. The sample lists about 160,000 clones, roughly 63% occurring once. The sequence was obtained from a young man with type 1 diabetes. The chain joins TRBV9 to TRBJ2-5; 12 nucleotides agree with TRBD2. The sample consisted of naive CD4+ T cells from blood. The CDR3 protein is CASSVVGTSGETQYF. The CDR3 DNA follows: TGTGCCAGCAGCGTAGTCGGGACTAGCGGGGAGACCCAGTACTTC.